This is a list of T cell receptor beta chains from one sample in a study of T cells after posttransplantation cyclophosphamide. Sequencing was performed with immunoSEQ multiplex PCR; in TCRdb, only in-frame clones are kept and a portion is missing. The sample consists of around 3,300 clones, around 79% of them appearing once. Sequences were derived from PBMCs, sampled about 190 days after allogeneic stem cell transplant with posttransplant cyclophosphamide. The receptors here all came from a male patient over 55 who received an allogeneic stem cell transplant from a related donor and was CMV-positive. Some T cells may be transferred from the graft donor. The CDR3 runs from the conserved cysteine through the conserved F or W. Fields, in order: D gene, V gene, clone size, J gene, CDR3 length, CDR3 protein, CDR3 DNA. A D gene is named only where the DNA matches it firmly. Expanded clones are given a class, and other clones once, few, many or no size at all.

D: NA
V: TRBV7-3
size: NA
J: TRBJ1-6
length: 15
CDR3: CASSLIGGIRSPLHF
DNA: TGTGCCAGCAGCTTAATTGGCGGTATTAGATCACCCCTCCACTTT

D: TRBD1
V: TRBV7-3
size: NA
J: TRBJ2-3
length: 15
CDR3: CASSSQGALTDTQYF
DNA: TGTGCCAGCAGCTCCCAGGGGGCTCTAACAGATACGCAGTATTTT

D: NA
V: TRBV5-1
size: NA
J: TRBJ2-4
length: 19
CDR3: CASSLGLVGVDLAKNIQYF
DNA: TGCGCCAGCAGCTTGGGTCTGGTGGGTGTCGACTTAGCCAAAAACATTCAGTACTTC

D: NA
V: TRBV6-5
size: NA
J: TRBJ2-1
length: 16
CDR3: CASSYSTTSSYNEQFF
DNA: TGTGCCAGCAGTTACTCGACAACCAGCTCCTACAATGAGCAGTTCTTC

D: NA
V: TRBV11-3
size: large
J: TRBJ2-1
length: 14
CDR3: CASSLSGVESEQFF
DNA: TGTGCCAGCAGCCTTTCCGGGGTGGAGAGTGAGCAGTTCTTC

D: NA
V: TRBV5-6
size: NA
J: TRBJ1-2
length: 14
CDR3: CASSLTGSLLGYTF
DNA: TGTGCCAGCAGCTTGACAGGGTCCTTGTTGGGCTACACCTTC

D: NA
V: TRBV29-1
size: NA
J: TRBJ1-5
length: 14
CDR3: CSVASSNSNQPQHF
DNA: TGCAGCGTTGCTTCTAGTAATAGCAATCAGCCCCAGCATTTT

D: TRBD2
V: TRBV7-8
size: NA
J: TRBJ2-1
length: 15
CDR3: CASSSPSGRPHEQFF
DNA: TGTGCCAGCAGCTCCCCTAGCGGCCGCCCCCATGAGCAGTTCTTC

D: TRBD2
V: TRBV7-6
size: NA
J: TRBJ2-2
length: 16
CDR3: CASSFLAGGSVGELFF
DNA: TGTGCCAGCAGCTTCCTAGCGGGAGGAAGTGTCGGGGAGCTGTTTTTT

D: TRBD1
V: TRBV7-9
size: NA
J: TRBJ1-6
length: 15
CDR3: CASSFRTGVNSPLHF
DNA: TGTGCAAGCAGCTTCCGGACAGGGGTGAATTCCCCCCTCCACTTT

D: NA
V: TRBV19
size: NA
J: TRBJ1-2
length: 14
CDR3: CASSMGQGSYGYTF
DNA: TGTGCCAGTAGTATGGGGCAGGGGAGCTATGGCTACACCTTC

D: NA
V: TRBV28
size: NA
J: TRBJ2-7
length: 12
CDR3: CASSSRLYEQYF
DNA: TGTGCCAGCAGTAGTCGCCTCTACGAGCAGTACTTC

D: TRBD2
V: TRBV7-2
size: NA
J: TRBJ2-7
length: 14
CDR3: CASSDTSGRGEQYF
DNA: TGTGCCAGCAGCGACACTAGCGGGAGAGGCGAGCAGTACTTC

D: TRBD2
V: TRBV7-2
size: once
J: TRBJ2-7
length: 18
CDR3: CASSLERSSGMFSYEQYF
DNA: TGTGCCAGCAGCTTAGAACGCTCTAGCGGGATGTTCTCCTACGAGCAGTACTTC

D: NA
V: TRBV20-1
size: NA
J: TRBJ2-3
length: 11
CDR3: CSATTSHTQYF
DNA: TGCAGTGCTACCACTAGTCATACGCAGTATTTT

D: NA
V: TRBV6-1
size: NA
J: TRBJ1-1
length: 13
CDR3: CASSLTGNTEAFF
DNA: TGTGCCAGCAGCCTCACAGGGAACACTGAAGCTTTCTTT

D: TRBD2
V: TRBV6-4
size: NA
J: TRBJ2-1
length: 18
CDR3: CASRANLAGNVTYNEQFF
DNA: TGTGCCAGCAGAGCCAACTTAGCGGGGAATGTAACCTACAATGAGCAGTTCTTC

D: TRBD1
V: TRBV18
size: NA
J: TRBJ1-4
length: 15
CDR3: CASSPQGAYNEKLFF
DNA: TGTGCCAGCTCACCACAGGGGGCGTATAATGAAAAACTGTTTTTT

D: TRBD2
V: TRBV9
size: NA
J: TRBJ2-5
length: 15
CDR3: CASSLAGDHQETQYF
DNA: TGTGCCAGCAGCCTAGCGGGGGATCACCAAGAGACCCAGTACTTC

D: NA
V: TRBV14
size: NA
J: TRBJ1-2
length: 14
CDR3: CASSQVGGWNGYTF
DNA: TGTGCCAGCAGCCAAGTAGGAGGTTGGAATGGCTACACCTTC

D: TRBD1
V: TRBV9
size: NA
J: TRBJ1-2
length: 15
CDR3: CASSVGTGGDYGYTF
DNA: TGTGCCAGCAGCGTAGGCACAGGGGGGGACTATGGCTACACCTTC

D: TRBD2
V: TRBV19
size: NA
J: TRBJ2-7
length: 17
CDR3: CASSSGTSGFRPDEQYF
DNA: TGTGCCAGTAGTTCCGGGACTAGCGGCTTCCGCCCGGACGAGCAGTACTTC

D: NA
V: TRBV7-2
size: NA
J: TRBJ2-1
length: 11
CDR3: CASSLLVEQFF
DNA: TGTGCCAGCAGCTTACTAGTAGAGCAGTTCTTC

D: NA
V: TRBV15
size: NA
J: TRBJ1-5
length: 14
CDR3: CATSRDRGNQPQHF
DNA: TGTGCCACCAGCAGAGACAGGGGCAATCAGCCCCAGCATTTT

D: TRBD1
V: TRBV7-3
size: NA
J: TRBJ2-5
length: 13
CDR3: CASSQAGGETQYF
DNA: TGTGCCAGCAGCCAAGCAGGGGGCGAGACCCAGTACTTC

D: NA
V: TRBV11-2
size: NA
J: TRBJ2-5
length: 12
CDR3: CASSSLMEKQYF
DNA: TGTGCCAGCAGCTCCCTGATGGAGAAGCAGTACTTC

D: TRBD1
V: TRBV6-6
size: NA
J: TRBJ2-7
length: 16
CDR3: CASSPGRGQGKGEQYF
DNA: TGTGCCAGCAGCCCTGGCCGAGGACAGGGGAAGGGCGAGCAGTACTTC

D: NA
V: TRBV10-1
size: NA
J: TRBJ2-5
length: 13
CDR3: CASNSASGETQYF
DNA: TGCGCCAGCAATTCCGCTTCAGGAGAGACCCAGTACTTC

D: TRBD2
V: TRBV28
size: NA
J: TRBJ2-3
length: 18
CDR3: CASSYGGLAGGLPDTQYF
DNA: TGTGCCAGCAGTTACGGGGGACTAGCGGGGGGGTTACCAGATACGCAGTATTTT

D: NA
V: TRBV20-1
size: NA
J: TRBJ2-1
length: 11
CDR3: CSVGGYNEQFF
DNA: TGCAGTGTAGGGGGCTACAATGAGCAGTTCTTC

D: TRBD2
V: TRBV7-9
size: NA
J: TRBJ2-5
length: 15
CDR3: CASSLRTSGKETQYF
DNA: TGTGCCAGCAGCTTAAGGACTAGCGGGAAAGAGACCCAGTACTTC

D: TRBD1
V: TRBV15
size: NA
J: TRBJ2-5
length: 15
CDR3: CATSVGTGSWETQYF
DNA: TGTGCCACCAGCGTCGGGACAGGATCGTGGGAGACCCAGTACTTC

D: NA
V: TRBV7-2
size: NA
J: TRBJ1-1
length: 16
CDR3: CASSSPGRGAGTEAFF
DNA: TGTGCCAGCAGCTCCCCCGGCCGGGGGGCGGGCACTGAAGCTTTCTTT

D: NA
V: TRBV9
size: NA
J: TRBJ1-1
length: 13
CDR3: CASSLQGGTEAFF
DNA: TGTGCCAGCAGCCTGCAAGGGGGCACTGAAGCTTTCTTT

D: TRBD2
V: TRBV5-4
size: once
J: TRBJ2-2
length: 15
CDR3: CASSFPGGMDGELFF
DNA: TGTGCCAGCAGCTTCCCCGGGGGGATGGACGGGGAGCTGTTTTTT

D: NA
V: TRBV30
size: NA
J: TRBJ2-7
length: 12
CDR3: CAWRQGSYEQYF
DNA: TGTGCCTGGCGTCAGGGATCCTACGAGCAGTACTTC

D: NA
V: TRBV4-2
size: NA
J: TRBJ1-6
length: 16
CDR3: CASSQGHGDKFSPLHF
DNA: TGTGCCAGCAGCCAAGGTCATGGGGACAAGTTTTCACCCCTCCACTTT

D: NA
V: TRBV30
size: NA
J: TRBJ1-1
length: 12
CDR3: CAWRVQGTEAFF
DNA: TGTGCCTGGAGGGTGCAGGGCACTGAAGCTTTCTTT

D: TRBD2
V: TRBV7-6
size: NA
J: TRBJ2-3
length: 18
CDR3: CASSLLAILAGGRDTQYF
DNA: TGTGCCAGCAGCTTACTCGCCATTCTAGCGGGGGGCAGGGATACGCAGTATTTT

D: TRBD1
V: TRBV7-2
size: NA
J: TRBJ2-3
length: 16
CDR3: CASSFPPGQGGDTQYF
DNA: TGTGCCAGCAGCTTCCCCCCCGGACAGGGTGGAGATACGCAGTATTTT

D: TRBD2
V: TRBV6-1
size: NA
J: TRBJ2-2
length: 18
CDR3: CASSEAWLAGANTGELFF
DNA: TGTGCCAGCAGTGAAGCTTGGCTAGCGGGAGCGAACACCGGGGAGCTGTTTTTT

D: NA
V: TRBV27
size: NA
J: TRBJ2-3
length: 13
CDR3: CASSSTDRSAQYF
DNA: TGTGCCAGCAGTTCGACCGACAGATCGGCGCAGTATTTT

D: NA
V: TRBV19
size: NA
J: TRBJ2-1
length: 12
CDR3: CASGLRGNEQFF
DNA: TGTGCCAGTGGATTGAGGGGGAATGAGCAGTTCTTC

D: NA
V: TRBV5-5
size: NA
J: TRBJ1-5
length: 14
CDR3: CASSLEWLNQPQHF
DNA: TGTGCCAGCAGCTTGGAATGGCTCAATCAGCCCCAGCATTTT

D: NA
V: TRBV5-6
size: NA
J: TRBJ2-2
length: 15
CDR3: CASSHTGTNTGELFF
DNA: TGTGCCAGCAGCCACACAGGGACGAACACCGGGGAGCTGTTTTTT

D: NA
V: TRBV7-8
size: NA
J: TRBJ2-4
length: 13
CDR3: CASSPEGRNIQYF
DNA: TGTGCCAGCAGCCCAGAGGGTCGAAACATTCAGTACTTC

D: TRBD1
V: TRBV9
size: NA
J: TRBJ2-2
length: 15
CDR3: CASSARQGTTGELFF
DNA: TGTGCCAGCAGCGCCAGACAGGGAACCACCGGGGAGCTGTTTTTT

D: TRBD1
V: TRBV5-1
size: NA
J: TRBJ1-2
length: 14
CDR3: CASSWDRPGSGYTF
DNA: TGCGCCAGCAGTTGGGACAGGCCGGGGAGTGGCTACACCTTC

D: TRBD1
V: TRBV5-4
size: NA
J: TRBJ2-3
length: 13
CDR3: CASSQGAQDTQYF
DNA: TGTGCCAGCAGCCAGGGGGCGCAGGATACGCAGTATTTT

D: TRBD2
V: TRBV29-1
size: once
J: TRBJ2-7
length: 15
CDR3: CSVEDSGSLSYEQYF
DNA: TGCAGCGTTGAAGATAGCGGGAGCCTCTCCTACGAGCAGTACTTC

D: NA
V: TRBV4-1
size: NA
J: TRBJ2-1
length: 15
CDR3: CASSQERLNGGEQFF
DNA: TGCGCCAGCAGCCAAGAGCGGCTAAACGGAGGTGAGCAGTTCTTC

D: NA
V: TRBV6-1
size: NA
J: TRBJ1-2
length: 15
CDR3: CASSEGLGQAYGYTF
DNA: TGTGCCAGCAGTGAAGGGCTAGGACAAGCCTATGGCTACACCTTC

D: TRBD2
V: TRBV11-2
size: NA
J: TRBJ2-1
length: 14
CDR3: CASSLVGGLDEQFF
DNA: TGTGCCAGCAGCTTAGTAGGTGGACTAGATGAGCAGTTCTTC